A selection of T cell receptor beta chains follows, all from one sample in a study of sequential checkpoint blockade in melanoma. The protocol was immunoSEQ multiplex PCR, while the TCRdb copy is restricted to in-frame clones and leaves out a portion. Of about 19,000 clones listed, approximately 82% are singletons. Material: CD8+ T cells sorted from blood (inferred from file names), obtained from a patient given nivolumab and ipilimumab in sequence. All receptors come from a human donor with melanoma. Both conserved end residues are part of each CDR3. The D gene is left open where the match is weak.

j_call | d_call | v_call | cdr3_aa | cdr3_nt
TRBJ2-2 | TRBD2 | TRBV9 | CASSDPRGGSGGAITGELFF | TGTGCCAGCAGCGACCCCCGGGGGGGTAGCGGGGGGGCAATCACCGGGGAGCTGTTTTTT
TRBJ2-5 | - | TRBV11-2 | CASSLSGKAQETQYF | TGTGCCAGCAGCTTATCGGGGAAGGCTCAAGAGACCCAGTACTTC
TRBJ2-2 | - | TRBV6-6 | CASSSATGNTGELFF | TGTGCCAGCAGTTCCGCGACAGGGAACACCGGGGAGCTGTTTTTT
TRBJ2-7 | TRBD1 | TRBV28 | CASLSDLTGDPYEQYF | TGTGCCAGCCTCTCCGATCTCACAGGGGACCCCTACGAGCAGTACTTC
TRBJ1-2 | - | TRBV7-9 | CASSVSGTNYGYTF | TGTGCCAGCAGCGTCTCGGGGACTAACTATGGCTACACCTTC
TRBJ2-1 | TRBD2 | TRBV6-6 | CASTTSGGHNEQFF | TGTGCCAGCACAACAAGCGGGGGCCACAATGAGCAGTTCTTC
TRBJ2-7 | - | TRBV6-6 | CASSWSVSYEQYF | TGTGCCAGCAGTTGGTCAGTATCTTACGAGCAGTACTTC
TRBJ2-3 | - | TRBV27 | CASSFEQGGPDTQYF | TGTGCCAGCAGTTTCGAACAGGGTGGCCCAGATACGCAGTATTTT
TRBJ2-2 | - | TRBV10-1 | CASSGRDTGELFF | TGCGCCAGCAGTGGCCGGGACACCGGGGAGCTGTTTTTT
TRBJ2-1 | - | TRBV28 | CASSSDYQRGNEQFF | TGTGCCAGCAGTTCGGATTACCAAAGGGGCAATGAGCAGTTCTTC
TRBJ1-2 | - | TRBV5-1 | CASSLVVGTQYGYTF | TGCGCCAGCAGCTTGGTGGTTGGGACACAGTATGGCTACACCTTC